One and the same sample provided the 28 T cell receptor beta chains below, sequenced in a study of blood T cell repertoires in COVID-19 (dated by TCRdb to 2020 to 2022). Receptors were amplified or captured by the immunoSEQ multiplex PCR assay. The clones in this table, taken by TCRdb from immuneACCESS, are in-frame only. Not every clone is retained; where verified, under half of the shortfall comes from an unresolved V gene, and the cause of the rest is unknown. In this sample the table shows about 170,000 clones, 83% of which occur a single time. The top ten clonotypes cover approximately 4% of the sample. Source material: PBMCs or T cells enriched from blood (not recorded which). The receptors here all came from a woman aged 50 to 60 who had recovered from COVID-19.

The rearrangement uses TRBV12-3 or TRBV12-4 and TRBJ1-2; D unclear. V was pared by 2 bases and J by 2 bases, with 6 bases between. This CDR3 region has 13 residues. The CDR3 is CASSLTGNYGYTF. The CDR3 DNA reads TGTGCCAGCAGTTTAACGGGAAACTATGGCTACACCTTC.

The chain joins TRBV28 to TRBJ1-1, with 10 bases identical to TRBD1. Germline lookup yields CDR1 MDHEN and CDR2 SYDVKM. The CDR3 totals 14 residues. J was trimmed by 1 base and V by 10 bases; bases with no gene match: 6. The CDR3 sequence is CATRQGAANTEAFF. Written as DNA, the CDR3 is TGTGCCACCCGACAGGGGGCAGCGAACACTGAAGCTTTCTTT.

This chain uses TRBV9 with TRBJ1-5; a possible D gene is TRBD1 (6 bases). V was clipped by 4 bases and J by 5 bases, with 13 bases between them. Germline CDR1 is SGDLS and CDR2 is YYNGEE. The CDR3 sequence is 14 residues long. CDR3 nucleotides: TGTGCCAGCAGCCTAGGGGGGGGTTATCAGCCCCAGCATTTT. It yields the protein CASSLGGGYQPQHF.

The V call is TRBV7-9, the J call TRBJ2-1; a possible D gene is TRBD2 (6 bases). V was cut by 5 bases and J by 6 bases, with 20 bases left in between. Germline-derived CDR1 and CDR2 are SEHNR and FQNEAQ (reference sequence). The CDR3 loop spans 16 amino acids. CDR3 sequence (DNA): TGTGCCAGCAGCGTTAGCCTTCTGGGACTGCTCAATGAGCAGTTCTTC. It encodes CASSVSLLGLLNEQFF.

The genes are TRBV9 and TRBJ2-5, with 8 bases fitting TRBD2. With V trimmed by 4 bases and J by 1 base, 9 bases remained unmatched. CDR1 is SGDLS, CDR2 YYNGEE, per germline. The CDR3 runs to 16 residues. The CDR3 DNA is TGTGCCAGCAGCCTGGGAAGCGGGGGTTTCCAAGAGACCCAGTACTTC. This gives the protein CASSLGSGGFQETQYF.

The chain links TRBV27 to TRBJ1-5, with a possible D match to TRBD1 (6 bases). Trimming removed 8 bases from V and 3 bases from J, with 23 bases in between. Germline V CDR1 and CDR2: MNHEY, SMNVEV (reference sequence). The CDR3 covers 17 residues. The CDR3 DNA reads as TGTGCCAGCTCCTTAGGGGGGGGCATGGGATACAATCAGCCCCAGCATTTT. It translates to CASSLGGGMGYNQPQHF.

The gene calls are TRBV9 and TRBJ1-4; 7 bases are shared with TRBD1. Germline-derived CDR1 and CDR2 are SGDLS and YYNGEE. The J segment lost 4 bases and the V segment lost 3 bases, leaving 6 bases of the junction unmatched. This CDR3 comprises 15 residues. DNA for the CDR3: TGTGCCAGCAGCGAGGGGACAGTCAATAATGAAAAACTGTTTTTT. Its protein is CASSEGTVNNEKLFF.

The chain joins TRBV6-5 to TRBJ1-5, with D unresolved. The CDR3 sequence is 14 residues long. Germline CDR1 is MNHEY and CDR2 is SVGAGI. Trimming took off 6 bases at V and 3 bases at J, with 12 bases between the two ends. The chain's CDR3 is CASSMWEINQPQHF. The CDR3 DNA follows: TGTGCCAGCAGCATGTGGGAGATCAATCAGCCCCAGCATTTT.

The chain links TRBV5-1 to TRBJ2-2; 8 bases fit TRBD1. CDR1 SGHRS and CDR2 YFSETQ come from the germline V gene. The J segment lost 2 bases and the V segment lost 4 bases, leaving 7 bases of the junction unmatched. The CDR3 consists of 16 residues. The CDR3 sequence is CASSRGTGENTGELFF. The DNA for the CDR3 is TGCGCCAGCAGCAGGGGGACAGGCGAAAACACCGGGGAGCTGTTTTTT.

V gene TRBV6-5 combines with J gene TRBJ1-6; 7 nucleotides agree with TRBD1. Losses at the gene ends were 7 bases for V and 9 bases for J; bases not matched to a gene: 9. CDR3 length: 14 residues. Germline V gene sequence: CDR1 MNHEY, CDR2 SVGAGI. The chain's CDR3 is CASTFRQGGSPLHF. The CDR3 nucleotides read TGTGCCAGCACCTTCAGACAGGGAGGTTCACCCCTCCACTTT.

J is TRBJ2-3 and V is TRBV2; weak D call: TRBD1 (6 bases). The CDR3 is 11 residues long. Germline CDR1 reads SNHLY; CDR2 reads FYNNEI. Trimming took off 9 bases at V and 5 bases at J, with 9 bases between the two ends. The CDR3 coding sequence is TGTGCCAGTACAGGGCGAGATACGCAGTATTTT. Its translation: CASTGRDTQYF.

This rearrangement joins TRBV3-1 (or the pseudogene TRBV3-2) to TRBJ2-2, with D possibly matching TRBD2 (7 bases). Germline V lookup: CDR1 LGHDT, CDR2 YNNKEL (reference sequence). The CDR3 covers 17 residues. V gave up 1 base and J gave up 0 bases, with 12 bases separating them. CDR3 DNA: TGTGCCAGCAGCCAAGTGGCGGGGGCAGCGAACACCGGGGAGCTGTTTTTT. Translated: CASSQVAGAANTGELFF.

For the CDR3, the DNA is TGTGCCACCAAAAGGCGGATGGATGGCGGGGAGCTGTTTTTT. Its translation: CATKRRMDGGELFF. The J gene is TRBJ2-2, the V gene TRBV27; D not resolved. Trimming cost V 10 bases and J 7 bases, with 19 bases left between them. Germline loops: CDR1 MNHEY, CDR2 SMNVEV (reference sequence). This CDR3 region has 14 residues.

CDR3 bases: TGTGCCAGCAGTTCCACGACAGGGTGGGGGGGGGAGCTGTTTTTT. It codes for CASSSTTGWGGELFF. The rearrangement joins TRBV6-5 to TRBJ2-2, with 7 bases matching TRBD1. CDR1 is MNHEY and CDR2 is SVGAGI in the germline V gene. There are 15 residues in the CDR3. The ends lost 4 bases at V and 8 bases at J; junction bases unmatched: 10.

This clone came up once. The chain employs TRBV6-2 or TRBV6-3 and TRBJ2-6; 9 nucleotides line up with TRBD1. V trimming: 5 bases; J trimming: 0 bases; junction bases outside the gene matches: 17. Germline V gene data show CDR1 as MNHEY and CDR2 as SVGEGT. CDR3 size: 21 residues. CDR3 in amino acids: CASSGFLGQGFDSSGANVLTF. The CDR3 DNA reads TGTGCCAGCAGTGGATTTTTGGGACAGGGCTTCGACAGCTCTGGGGCCAACGTCCTGACTTTC.

In DNA, the CDR3 is TGTGCCATCAGTGGACAGGTCAATCAGCCCCAGCATTTT. Its translation is CAISGQVNQPQHF. This chain connects TRBV10-3 to TRBJ1-5, with D tentatively TRBD1 (6 bases). The CDR3 contains 13 residues. CDR1 and CDR2 (germline): ENHRY, SYGVKD. V lost 4 bases and J 3 bases, leaving 7 bases between the germline ends.

The chain recombines TRBV21-1 with TRBJ1-1; no DNA check was done on the table's D call, TRBD1. TRBV21-1 is a listed pseudogene. The CDR3 contains 17 residues. CDR3 DNA: TGTGCCAGCAGCCAACGGGACAGGGAGGGGGTGGACACTGAAGCTTTCTTT. Protein product: CASSQRDREGVDTEAFF.

This chain uses TRBV27 with TRBJ1-3; 12 bases are shared with TRBD1. Germline V gene data show CDR1 as MNHEY and CDR2 as SMNVEV (reference sequence). This CDR3 is built from 16 residues. The ends lost 5 bases at V and 7 bases at J; junction bases unmatched: 9. The CDR3 protein is CASSLTGTGGLNTIYF. CDR3 DNA sequence: TGTGCCAGCAGTCTCACAGGGACAGGGGGCCTGAACACCATATATTTT.

V usage is TRBV11-2 and J usage is TRBJ1-1; D remains unclear. Germline V gene data show CDR1 as SGHAT and CDR2 as FQNNGV. The CDR3 spans 13 residues. V gave up 0 bases and J gave up 5 bases, with 7 bases separating them. The CDR3 DNA reads as TGTGCCAGCAGCTTAGATAGAACGACTGAAGCTTTCTTT. This codes for CASSLDRTTEAFF.

This rearrangement joins TRBV2 to TRBJ1-2; no reliable D call. This CDR3 spans 12 amino acids. Germline loops: CDR1 SNHLY, CDR2 FYNNEI. V was shortened by 2 bases and J by 4 bases, with 5 bases between the two germline ends. The CDR3 nucleotides are TGTGCCAGCAGTGAAATGCGCTATGGCTACACCTTC. Encoded protein: CASSEMRYGYTF.

The chain is built from TRBV18 and TRBJ1-6, with D possibly TRBD1 on 5 matching bases. CDR3 length equals 15 residues. The V and J ends lost 3 bases and 7 bases respectively, with 13 bases between them. Germline CDR1 and CDR2: KGHSH and LQKENI. This chain's CDR3 is CASSPSRAQNSPLHF. CDR3 nucleotide sequence: TGTGCCAGCTCACCGAGCAGGGCTCAAAATTCACCCCTCCACTTT.

This chain connects TRBV6-5 to TRBJ1-1; 7 nucleotides agree with TRBD1. Germline values: CDR1 MNHEY, CDR2 SVGAGI. The trim removed 6 bases at V and 6 bases at J, leaving 4 bases unmatched. CDR3 length equals 12 residues. This chain's CDR3 is CASSATGSEAFF. The DNA for the CDR3 is TGTGCCAGCAGCGCGACAGGGTCTGAAGCTTTCTTT.

The chain employs TRBV9 and TRBJ1-3; D unclear. V lost 3 bases to trimming and J lost 0 bases, with 4 bases between them. CDR3 length: 13 residues. Germline CDR1 reads SGDLS; CDR2 reads YYNGEE. The CDR3 loop reads CASSGDSGNTIYF. CDR3 bases: TGTGCCAGCAGCGGAGACTCTGGAAACACCATATATTTT.

V is TRBV19 and J is TRBJ2-3; a weak D match, TRBD2 (6 bases). CDR1 is LNHDA, CDR2 SQIVND, per germline (reference sequence). CDR3 size: 17 residues. Trimming took 6 bases from V and 2 from J, leaving 21 bases between them. In nucleotides, the CDR3 is TGTGCCAGTAGAGTCCCCGGGGGATTGCGGTCCACAGATACGCAGTATTTT. It encodes CASRVPGGLRSTDTQYF.

This chain connects TRBV6-5 to TRBJ2-6; D is ambiguous. Looked up from germline, CDR1 is MNHEY and CDR2 is SVGAGI. The CDR3 is 14 amino acids. Trimming took 2 bases from V and 2 from J, leaving 4 bases between them. CDR3 residues: CASSYGPGANVLTF. The DNA of the CDR3 is TGTGCCAGCAGTTACGGCCCTGGGGCCAACGTCCTGACTTTC.

The genes are TRBV7-9 and TRBJ2-1; weak D call: TRBD2 (6 bases). Germline V gene sequence: CDR1 SEHNR, CDR2 FQNEAQ (reference sequence). This CDR3 contains 15 residues. Trimming left V 5 bases short and J 4 bases short, with 15 bases between. The CDR3 DNA follows: TGTGCCAGCAGCCCCCTGGGACTGGGATACAATGAGCAGTTCTTC. This codes for CASSPLGLGYNEQFF.

This clone was counted a single time. This chain uses TRBV7-9 with TRBJ2-1; TRBD2 agrees at 11 bases. Germline CDR1 reads SEHNR; CDR2 reads FQNEAQ (reference sequence). V was pared by 5 bases and J by 0 bases, with 12 bases of the junction left unmatched. The CDR3 has 19 residues. The CDR3 bases are TGTGCCAGCAGCATACGGACTAGCGGGTCAGGGAGCTCCTACAATGAGCAGTTCTTC. Protein sequence: CASSIRTSGSGSSYNEQFF.

CDR3 region: CASSPNPETGANEKLFF. The CDR3 nucleotides are TGTGCCAGCTCACCGAATCCCGAGACAGGGGCTAATGAAAAACTGTTTTTT. The chain employs TRBV18 and TRBJ1-4, with 8 bases fitting TRBD1. CDR3 length: 17 amino acids. The V segment lost 3 bases and the J segment 3 bases; nucleotides outside the gene matches: 9. Per the germline V gene, CDR1 is KGHSH and CDR2 is LQKENI. Full variable domain (remainder filled in from reference TRBV18 and TRBJ1-4): NAGVMQNPRHLVRRRGQEARLRCSPMKGHSHVYWYRQLPEEGLKFMVYLQKENIIDESGMPKERFSAEFPKEGPSILRIQQVVRGDSAAYFCASSPNPETGANEKLFFGSGTQLSVL.